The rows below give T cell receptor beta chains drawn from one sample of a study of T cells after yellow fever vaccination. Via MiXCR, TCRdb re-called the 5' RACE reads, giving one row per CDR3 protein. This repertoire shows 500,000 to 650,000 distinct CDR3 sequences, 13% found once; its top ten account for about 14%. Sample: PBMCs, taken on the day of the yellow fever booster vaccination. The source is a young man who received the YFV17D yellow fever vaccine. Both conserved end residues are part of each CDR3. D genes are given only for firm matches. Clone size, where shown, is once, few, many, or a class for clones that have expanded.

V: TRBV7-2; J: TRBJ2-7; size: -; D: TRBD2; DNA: TGTGCCAGCAGGGGGACTAGCTCTCCGTACGAGCAGTACTTC; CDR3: CASRGTSSPYEQYF
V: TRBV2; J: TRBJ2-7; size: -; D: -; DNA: TGTGCCAGCAGCGTTGGGGAGTACGAGCAGTACTTC; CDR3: CASSVGEYEQYF
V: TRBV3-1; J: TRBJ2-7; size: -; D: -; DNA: TGTGCCAGCAGCAAACCGGGAGTTTTCGAGCAGTACTTC; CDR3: CASSKPGVFEQYF
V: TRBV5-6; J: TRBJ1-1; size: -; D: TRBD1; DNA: TGTGCCAGCAGCTTCTCGACAGGGGGAAACACTGAAGCTTTCTTT; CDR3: CASSFSTGGNTEAFF
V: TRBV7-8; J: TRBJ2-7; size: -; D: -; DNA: TGTGCCAGCAGCACAACTCTGGACTTCTACGAGCAGTACTTC; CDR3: CASSTTLDFYEQYF
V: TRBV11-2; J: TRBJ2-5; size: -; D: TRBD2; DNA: TGTGCCAGCAGCGGCGGGGGACTAGCGGGAGTTCGAGAGACCCAGTACTTC; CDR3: CASSGGGLAGVRETQYF
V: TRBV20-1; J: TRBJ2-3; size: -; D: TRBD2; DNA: TGCAGTGCTAGAGGGGGGGCTAGCGGGGTCACAGATACGCAGTATTTT; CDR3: CSARGGASGVTDTQYF
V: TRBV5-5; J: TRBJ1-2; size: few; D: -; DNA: TGTGCCAGCAGCTTGGAACAGGGAGGAGGCTACACCTTC; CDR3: CASSLEQGGGYTF
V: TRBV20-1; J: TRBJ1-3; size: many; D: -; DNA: TGCAGTGCTAGAGATGACAGAACGGGAAACACCATATATTTT; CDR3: CSARDDRTGNTIYF
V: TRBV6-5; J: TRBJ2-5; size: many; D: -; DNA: TGTGCCAGCAGTTACGGTGGAGAGACCCAGTACTTC; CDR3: CASSYGGETQYF
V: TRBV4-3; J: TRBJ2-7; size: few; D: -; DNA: TGCGCCAGCAGCCAAGGAAGGATATACGAGCAGTACTTC; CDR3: CASSQGRIYEQYF
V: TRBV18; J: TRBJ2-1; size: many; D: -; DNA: TGTGCCAGCTCAGCTGGGACGGACAATGAGCAGTTCTTC; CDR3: CASSAGTDNEQFF
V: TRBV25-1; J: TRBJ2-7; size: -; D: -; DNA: TGTGCCAGCAGTGATCAAGGTGGCAGGAGCTACGAGCAGTACTTC; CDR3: CASSDQGGRSYEQYF
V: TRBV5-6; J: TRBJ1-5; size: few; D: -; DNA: TGTGCCAGCAGCTTCGCCGGGTCTTATCAGCCCCAGCATTTT; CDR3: CASSFAGSYQPQHF
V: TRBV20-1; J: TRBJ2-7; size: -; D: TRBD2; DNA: TGCAGTGCTAGAGGCAGGATCTACCTAGCGGATCCCTACGAGCAGTACTTC; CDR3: CSARGRIYLADPYEQYF
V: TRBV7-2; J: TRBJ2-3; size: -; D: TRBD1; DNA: TGTGCCAGCAGCTACAGATTTCCAGGACAGGGAACGATTACGCCGTATTTT; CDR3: CASSYRFPGQGTITPYF
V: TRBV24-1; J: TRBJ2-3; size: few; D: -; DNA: TGTGCCACCAGTGATTGGACCAGCGGTACAGATACGCAGTATTTT; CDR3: CATSDWTSGTDTQYF
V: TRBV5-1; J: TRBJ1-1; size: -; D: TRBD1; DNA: TGCGCCAGCAGCTTGCCAGGGACAGTCGAAGCTTTCTTT; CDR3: CASSLPGTVEAFF
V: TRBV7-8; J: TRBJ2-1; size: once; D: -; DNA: TGTGCCAGCAGCTTCGGCGGTTTCTCCTACAATGAGCAGTTCTTC; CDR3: CASSFGGFSYNEQFF
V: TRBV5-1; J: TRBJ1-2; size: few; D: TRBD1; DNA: TGCGCCAGCAGTCCCGAGACAGGGAAGAGAGGCTACACCTTC; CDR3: CASSPETGKRGYTF